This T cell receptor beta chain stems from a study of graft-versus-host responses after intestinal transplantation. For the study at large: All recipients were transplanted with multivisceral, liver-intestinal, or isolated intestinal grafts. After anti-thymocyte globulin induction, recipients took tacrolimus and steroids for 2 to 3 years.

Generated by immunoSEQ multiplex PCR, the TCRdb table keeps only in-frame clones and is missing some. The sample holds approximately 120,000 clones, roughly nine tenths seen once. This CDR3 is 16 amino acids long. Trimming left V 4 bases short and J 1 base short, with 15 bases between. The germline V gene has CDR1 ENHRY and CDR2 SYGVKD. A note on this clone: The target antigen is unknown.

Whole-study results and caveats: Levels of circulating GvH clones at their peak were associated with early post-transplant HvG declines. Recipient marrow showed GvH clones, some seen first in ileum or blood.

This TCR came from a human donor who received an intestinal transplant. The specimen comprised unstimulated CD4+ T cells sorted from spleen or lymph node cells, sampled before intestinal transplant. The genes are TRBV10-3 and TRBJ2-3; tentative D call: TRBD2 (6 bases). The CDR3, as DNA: TGTGCCATCAGTGGTTTCGAGAGGGAGGGCACAGATACGCAGTATTTT. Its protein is CAISGFEREGTDTQYF.